These 26 T cell receptor beta chains originate from one sample sequenced in a study of blood T cell repertoires in COVID-19. Profiling relied on immunoSEQ multiplex PCR, and the TCRdb table lists in-frame clones only, not all of them. The sample yields about 120,000 clones, 85% seen once. The sequenced sample was peripheral blood. Receptor source: a man of 80 years or more with acute or convalescent COVID-19.

The chain combines TRBV14 with TRBJ2-7, with D possibly being TRBD1 (5 bases). This CDR3 is 18 amino acids long. Germline values: CDR1 SGHDN, CDR2 FVKESK. V shed 0 bases and J shed 5 bases, with 23 bases lying between them. The CDR3 DNA follows: TGTGCCAGCAGCCAAGATCAAAGGCAGGGCCCTAAATCAGACGAGCAGTACTTC. It encodes CASSQDQRQGPKSDEQYF.

The chain recombines TRBV29-1 with TRBJ1-1, with TRBD1 matching 9 bases. The CDR3 loop spans 14 amino acids. Germline V gene sequence: CDR1 SQVTM, CDR2 ANQGSEA. V was pared by 1 base and J by 4 bases, with 4 bases of the junction left unmatched. The CDR3 DNA sequence: TGCAGCGTTGAAGTAGGACAGGGGACCACTGAAGCTTTCTTT. Translation: CSVEVGQGTTEAFF.

The rearrangement joins TRBV19 to TRBJ1-2, with D hard to call. V gave up 4 bases and J gave up 2 bases, with 17 bases separating them. The germline CDR1 and CDR2 sequences are LNHDA and SQIVND (reference sequence). The CDR3 length is 16 residues. The CDR3 spells CASSTPGGLGNYGYTF. The DNA for the CDR3 is TGTGCCAGTAGTACGCCCGGAGGGCTGGGGAACTATGGCTACACCTTC.

This clone was detected a few times. V and J are TRBV6-5 and TRBJ2-5; D perhaps matches TRBD2 (5 bases). Germline lookup yields CDR1 MNHEY and CDR2 SVGAGI. Trimming cost V 6 bases and J 5 bases, with 19 bases left between them. The CDR3 runs to 15 residues. Here the CDR3 reads CASRDNGRGGETQYF. The CDR3 DNA reads TGTGCCAGCAGGGATAATGGACGGGGTGGGGAGACCCAGTACTTC.

A remark on this clone: Different DNA sequences within this sample yield the same CDR3. The genes are TRBV6-6 and TRBJ1-2; D is undetermined. Trimming pared 0 bases from V and 2 bases from J, leaving 7 bases between. The CDR3 loop spans 14 amino acids. The germline CDR1 and CDR2 sequences are MNHNY and SVGAGI (reference sequence). In DNA form, the CDR3 reads TGTGCCAGCAGTTACTCTGGGCAGAACTATGGCTACACCTTC. Translated, it gives CASSYSGQNYGYTF.

The V gene is TRBV6-2 or TRBV6-3, the J gene TRBJ1-2; D perhaps matches TRBD1 (5 bases). V lost 0 bases, J lost 4 bases, and 12 bases lay in between. Germline CDR1 is MNHEY and CDR2 is SVGEGT. The CDR3 is 15 residues long. The CDR3 spells CASSYSQGRPYGYTF. The CDR3 DNA reads as TGTGCCAGCAGTTACTCCCAGGGTCGGCCCTATGGCTACACCTTC.

This chain uses TRBV7-9 with TRBJ1-4, with 7 bases lining up with TRBD1. Germline loops: CDR1 SEHNR, CDR2 FQNEAQ (reference sequence). The CDR3 contains 15 residues. V shed 5 bases and J 5 bases; nucleotides not matched to a gene: 8. The CDR3, as DNA: TGTGCCAGCAGCGCCTTGGGGACAGACAATGAAAAACTGTTTTTT. This translates into CASSALGTDNEKLFF.

This chain joins TRBV7-2 and TRBJ2-1; 12 bases agree with TRBD2. Germline V gene lookup returns CDR1 SGHTA and CDR2 FQGNSA. This CDR3 spans 15 amino acids. Trimming at V came to 2 bases and at J to 7 bases, leaving 3 bases not matched to a gene. The CDR3: CASSLQLAGGNEQFF. The CDR3 DNA reads as TGTGCCAGCAGCTTACAGCTAGCGGGAGGGAATGAGCAGTTCTTC.

The chain carries TRBV6-1 and TRBJ1-2; 9 nucleotides agree with TRBD1. V lost 0 bases to trimming and J lost 4 bases; unmatched junction nucleotides: 3. The CDR3 runs 15 residues. Looked up from germline, CDR1 is MNHNS and CDR2 is SASEGT. The CDR3 nucleotides read TGTGCCAGCAGTGAAGCGGGGACAGGGACCTATGGCTACACCTTC. It codes for CASSEAGTGTYGYTF.

CDR3 nucleotides: TGTGCCAGCGGCGGCGACAGGGGACTTTCTGGGGCCAACGTCCTGACTTTC. It codes for CASGGDRGLSGANVLTF. This chain joins TRBV28 and TRBJ2-6, with 8 bases that match TRBD1. The CDR3 extends over 17 amino acids. Germline values: CDR1 MDHEN, CDR2 SYDVKM. Trimming cost V 8 bases and J 1 base; bases outside gene matches: 10.

This chain uses TRBV7-2 with TRBJ2-7; TRBD2 matches at 14 bases. CDR3 length: 15 residues. CDR1 and CDR2 (germline): SGHTA, FQGNSA. V shed 4 bases, J shed 4 bases, and the junction held 3 bases outside the gene matches. The CDR3 reads CASSSGLAGGYEQYF. In DNA form, the CDR3 reads TGTGCCAGCAGCTCCGGACTAGCGGGGGGTTACGAGCAGTACTTC.

This chain links TRBV5-6 with TRBJ1-5; maybe TRBD1 (5 bases). CDR1 and CDR2 from the germline V gene are SGHDT and YYEEEE. The CDR3 runs 16 residues. V lost 0 bases to trimming and J lost 3 bases, with 13 bases between them. The CDR3 bases are TGTGCCAGCAGCTTGGATAAGGGGCAGTCCAATCAGCCCCAGCATTTT. Translation gives CASSLDKGQSNQPQHF.

The chain uses TRBV2 and TRBJ1-1; the D gene is possibly TRBD1 (5 bases). V gave up 7 bases and J gave up 5 bases, with 14 bases separating them. Looked up from germline, CDR1 is SNHLY and CDR2 is FYNNEI. The CDR3 runs to 13 residues. The CDR3 reads CASKRREPTEAFF. Here the CDR3 DNA reads TGTGCCAGCAAACGCAGGGAACCAACTGAAGCTTTCTTT.

The rearrangement links TRBV5-1 to TRBJ2-1; 14 bases are a match to TRBD2. With 4 bases clipped from V and 0 bases from J, the junction kept 9 bases outside the gene matches. The CDR3 is 19 amino acids. Germline V CDR1 and CDR2: SGHRS, YFSETQ. The CDR3 DNA sequence: TGCGCCAGCAGCCCTACACCGACTAGCGGGGGGGGCTCCTACAATGAGCAGTTCTTC. Protein: CASSPTPTSGGGSYNEQFF. Combining the CDR3 with reference TRBV5-1 and TRBJ2-1 gives the whole variable domain KAGVTQTPRYLIKTRGQQVTLSCSPISGHRSVSWYQQTPGQGLQFLFEYFSETQRNKGNFPGRFSGRQFSNSRSEMNVSTLELGDSALYLCASSPTPTSGGGSYNEQFFGPGTRLTVL.

J is TRBJ1-2 and V is TRBV5-5; TRBD1 might be the D (6 bases). The CDR3 contains 16 residues. Trimming shortened V by 0 bases and J by 0 bases, and 12 bases separated the two germline ends. Looked up from germline, CDR1 is SGHKS and CDR2 is YYEKEE (reference sequence). CDR3 sequence: CASSLGWTAANYGYTF. CDR3 DNA: TGTGCCAGCAGCTTGGGGTGGACAGCCGCTAACTATGGCTACACCTTC.

The genes are TRBV7-9 and TRBJ1-6; 9 bases match TRBD1. CDR3 length equals 16 residues. V shed 5 bases and J 4 bases; nucleotides not matched to a gene: 6. Germline CDR1 SEHNR, CDR2 FQNEAQ (reference sequence). CDR3 sequence reads: CASSEGQGSYNSPLHF. CDR3 nucleotide sequence: TGTGCCAGCAGCGAGGGACAGGGAAGTTATAATTCACCCCTCCACTTT.

The chain uses TRBV13 and TRBJ1-4; 7 bases line up with TRBD1. Unmatched junction bases numbered 12, after V lost 4 bases and J lost 4 bases. This CDR3 comprises 17 residues. CDR1 and CDR2 from the germline V gene are PRHDT and FYEKMQ (reference sequence). The CDR3 reads CASSSKGTDDLNEKLFF. CDR3 sequence (DNA): TGTGCCAGCAGCTCCAAAGGGACAGACGATCTTAATGAAAAACTGTTTTTT. Drawing the rest from reference TRBV13 and TRBJ1-4, the complete variable domain is AAGVIQSPRHLIKEKRETATLKCYPIPRHDTVYWYQQGPGQDPQFLISFYEKMQSDKGSIPDRFSAQQFSDYHSELNMSSLELGDSALYFCASSSKGTDDLNEKLFFGSGTQLSVL.

This chain connects TRBV3-1 (or the pseudogene TRBV3-2) to TRBJ2-2; 9 bases match TRBD1. V was clipped by 3 bases and J by 15 bases; unmatched bases: 5. The CDR3 totals 12 residues. CDR1 is LGHDT and CDR2 is YNNKEL in the germline V gene (reference sequence). The CDR3 DNA reads TGTGCCAGCAGCCACGGGGACAGGGTGATGTTTTTT. Translation gives CASSHGDRVMFF.

V is TRBV7-3 and J is TRBJ2-2, with D possibly being TRBD1 (5 bases). Germline CDR1 SGHTA, CDR2 FQGTGA. The V gene lost 8 bases and the J gene lost 2 bases, with 12 bases spanning the gap. CDR3 size: 14 residues. The CDR3 spells CASERQPNTGELFF. The CDR3 DNA is TGTGCCAGCGAAAGACAGCCTAACACCGGGGAGCTGTTTTTT.

V is TRBV5-1 and J is TRBJ1-4, with a possible D match to TRBD1 (6 bases). V lost 1 base to trimming and J lost 8 bases, with 12 bases between them. The CDR3 is 14 residues long. Per the germline V gene, CDR1 is SGHRS and CDR2 is YFSETQ. The CDR3 nucleotides read TGCGCCAGCAGCTTGTTACAGGGAAACGAAAAACTGTTTTTT. Its protein is CASSLLQGNEKLFF.

This chain joins TRBV5-4 and TRBJ1-6; D gene unclear. Germline V gives CDR1 SGHNT, CDR2 YYREEE (reference sequence). The CDR3 spans 14 residues. Trimming took off 4 bases at V and 9 bases at J, with 14 bases between the two ends. Written as DNA, the CDR3 is TGTGCCAGCAGCGGGCGGGGAGTAGGTTCACCCCTCCACTTT. Amino acid sequence: CASSGRGVGSPLHF. Full variable domain (rest looked up from reference TRBV5-4 and TRBJ1-6): ETGVTQSPTHLIKTRGQQVTLRCSSQSGHNTVSWYQQALGQGPQFIFQYYREEENGRGNFPPRFSGLQFPNYSSELNVNALELDDSALYLCASSGRGVGSPLHFGNGTRLTVT.

The chain employs TRBV28 and TRBJ2-7; 10 bases align to TRBD2. Germline V gene lookup returns CDR1 MDHEN and CDR2 SYDVKM. The CDR3 runs 14 residues. Trimming took 6 bases from V and 4 from J; bases not matched to a gene: 6. Here the CDR3 reads CASRSGTSVYEQYF. CDR3 nucleotide sequence: TGTGCCAGCAGATCCGGGACTAGCGTTTACGAGCAGTACTTC.

The V and J genes are TRBV4-3 and TRBJ1-3; D uncertain. Trimming shortened V by 3 bases and J by 2 bases, and 14 bases separated the two germline ends. The germline V gene has CDR1 LGHNA and CDR2 YSLEER. This CDR3 spans 16 amino acids. The CDR3 protein is CASSHSSSYPGNTIYF. The CDR3 bases are TGCGCCAGCAGCCACAGTTCTTCATATCCTGGAAACACCATATATTTT.

The chain couples TRBV5-4 to TRBJ2-7, with no clear D. The CDR3 extends over 13 amino acids. Germline loops: CDR1 SGHNT, CDR2 YYREEE (reference sequence). V was clipped by 0 bases and J by 1 base, with 5 bases between them. For the CDR3, the DNA is TGTGCCAGCAGCTTGGGGGCGTCCTACGAGCAGTACTTC. This sequence encodes CASSLGASYEQYF.

V gene TRBV3-1 (or the pseudogene TRBV3-2) combines with J gene TRBJ2-1; 9 nucleotides agree with TRBD2. J was trimmed by 10 bases and V by 0 bases; bases with no gene match: 10. The CDR3 consists of 16 residues. Germline V gene sequence: CDR1 LGHDT, CDR2 YNNKEL (reference sequence). The CDR3 region has the DNA TGTGCCAGCAGCCAAGACTCAGCGGGGGGCATGTGGGAGCAGTTCTTC. It is translated as CASSQDSAGGMWEQFF.

This chain uses TRBV7-6 with TRBJ1-3; D remains ambiguous. This CDR3 contains 16 residues. V was shortened by 2 bases and J by 2 bases, with 13 bases between the two germline ends. Germline V gene lookup returns CDR1 SGHVS and CDR2 FNYEAQ. The CDR3 sequence is CASSLLNSKAGNTIYF. As DNA, the CDR3 is TGTGCCAGCAGCTTATTGAACAGTAAAGCTGGAAACACCATATATTTT.